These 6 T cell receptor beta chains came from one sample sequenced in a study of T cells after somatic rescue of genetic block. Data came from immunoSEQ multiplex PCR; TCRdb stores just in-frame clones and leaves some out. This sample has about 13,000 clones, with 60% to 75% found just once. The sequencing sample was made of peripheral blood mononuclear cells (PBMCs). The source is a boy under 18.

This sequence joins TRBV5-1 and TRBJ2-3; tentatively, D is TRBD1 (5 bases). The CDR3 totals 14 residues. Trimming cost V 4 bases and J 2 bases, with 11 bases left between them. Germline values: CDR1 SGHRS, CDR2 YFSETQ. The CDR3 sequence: CASSDRGLTDTQYF. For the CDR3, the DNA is TGCGCCAGCAGCGATAGGGGCCTCACAGATACGCAGTATTTT.

The CDR3 coding sequence is TGTGCCAGCAGTTTGCTCGTCTGGTACTTC. Encoded protein: CASSLLVWYF. The chain has TRBV21-1 and TRBJ2-4. TRBV21-1 is tagged as a pseudogene. The CDR3 totals 10 residues.

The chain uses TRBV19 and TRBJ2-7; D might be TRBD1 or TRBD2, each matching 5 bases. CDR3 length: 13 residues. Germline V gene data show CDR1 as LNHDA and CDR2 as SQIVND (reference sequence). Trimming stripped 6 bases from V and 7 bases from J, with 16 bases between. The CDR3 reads CASSGRGLGEQYF. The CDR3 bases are TGTGCCAGTAGCGGCCGGGGCCTCGGGGAGCAGTACTTC.

This CDR3 is CASSLSPPQHF. CDR3 sequence (DNA): TGTGCCAGCAGCCTATCCCCCCCCCAGCATTTT. The genes are TRBV14 and TRBJ1-5; D unresolved. The germline CDR1 and CDR2 sequences are SGHDN and FVKESK. The CDR3 runs to 11 residues. V was clipped by 4 bases and J by 10 bases, with 8 bases between them.

CDR3 coding DNA: TGCGCCAGCAGCTTGATCGGGGGCGAGGAGACCCAGTACTTC. This codes for CASSLIGGEETQYF. The V gene is TRBV5-1, the J gene TRBJ2-5; D is tentatively TRBD1 or TRBD2 (6 bases each). Trimming took 1 base from V and 5 from J, leaving 12 bases between them. CDR1 is SGHRS and CDR2 is YFSETQ in the germline V gene. This CDR3 has 14 residues.

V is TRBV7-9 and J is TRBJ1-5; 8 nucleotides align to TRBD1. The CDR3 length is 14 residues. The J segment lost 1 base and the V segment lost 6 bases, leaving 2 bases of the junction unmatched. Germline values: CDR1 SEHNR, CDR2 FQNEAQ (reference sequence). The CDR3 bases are TGTGCCAGCAGACGGACAGGGAGCAATCAGCCCCAGCATTTT. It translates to CASRRTGSNQPQHF.